The clone carrying this T cell receptor (beta chain) has only a few counts. Its antigen is unknown. The observed sequence ends 3 residues before the CDR3 terminus, with the missing tail filled in from the germline J gene. CDR1 and CDR2 from the germline V gene are DFQATT and SNEGSKA (reference sequence). V was shortened by 6 bases and J by 3 bases, with 15 bases between the two germline ends. The CDR3 is 14 amino acids. Clones were sequenced by immunoSEQ multiplex PCR, and TCRdb holds only the in-frame ones, with some missing. The sample is made up of about 15,000 clones, none counted only once. Both groups were predominantly of Caucasian heritage. This specimen comes from a study of T cell clonality in common variable immunodeficiency. The study, taken as a whole, reports: Fewer deletions and N-nucleotide insertions were reportedly seen in common variable immunodeficiency TCR beta sequences. The cause of increased CVID clonality remains unclear without subpopulation sequencing.

The origin of this receptor is a human donor with common variable immunodeficiency. This chain connects TRBV20-1 to TRBJ1-5; weak D call: TRBD1 (5 bases). What was sequenced was peripheral blood mononuclear cells. The CDR3 DNA, read in part, is TGCAGTGCCCCGGAGTGGGGCCCCAATCAGCCC. This sequence encodes CSAPEWGPNQP. In full, the CDR3 reads CSAPEWGPNQPQHF.